This T cell receptor beta chain originates from a study of blood T cell repertoires in COVID-19. Across the whole study: From T cells, B-cell-depleted T cells, or PBMCs came the material, which was cDNA or gDNA.

The protocol was immunoSEQ multiplex PCR, while the TCRdb copy is restricted to in-frame clones and leaves out a portion. Here the sample spans approximately 350,000 clones, around nine tenths being singletons. This clone showed up many times. Looked up from germline, CDR1 is MNHEY and CDR2 is SVGAGI. The CDR3 loop spans 15 amino acids. J gave up 11 bases and V 6 bases, and 14 bases lay outside the gene matches. The TCR originated in a woman between 18 and 29 years old who had recovered from COVID-19. The chain carries TRBV6-5 and TRBJ2-3; 10 positions agree with TRBD2. The sample was peripheral blood. CDR3: CASSPGTSEPLGQYF. The CDR3 nucleotides read TGTGCCAGCAGCCCCGGGACTAGCGAACCCCTAGGGCAGTATTTT.